A single T cell receptor (beta chain) is shown here with its context. Its cognate antigen is unknown. This sample is part of a study of OX40 agonist ivuxolimab in advanced cancers. The wider study: Roughly two fifths of patients had received prior checkpoint inhibitor therapy.

Sequencing used immunoSEQ multiplex PCR; TCRdb keeps in-frame clones, though not all of them. The sample lists around 26,000 clones; approximately 90% were seen once. The CDR3 runs to 15 residues. Germline V gene data show CDR1 as SGDLS and CDR2 as YYNGEE. Trimming removed 0 bases at V and 4 bases at J, with 11 bases between. General study results and limits: CD4+ and CD8+ T cells in blood underwent clonal expansion by week 6 at 0.1 to 3.0 mg/kg. Among the nonresponders, some also had low normalized T-cell clonal expansion.

The chain is built from TRBV9 and TRBJ1-3, with a weak D call TRBD1 (5 bases). The receptor comes from an adult with an advanced solid tumor such as melanoma, head and neck, liver or kidney cancer. The sample was CD4+ or CD8+ T cells sorted from blood, taken in a trial of the OX40 agonist ivuxolimab. The CDR3 spells CASSVDGAGGNTIYF. DNA of the CDR3: TGTGCCAGCAGCGTAGATGGGGCGGGGGGAAACACCATATATTTT.